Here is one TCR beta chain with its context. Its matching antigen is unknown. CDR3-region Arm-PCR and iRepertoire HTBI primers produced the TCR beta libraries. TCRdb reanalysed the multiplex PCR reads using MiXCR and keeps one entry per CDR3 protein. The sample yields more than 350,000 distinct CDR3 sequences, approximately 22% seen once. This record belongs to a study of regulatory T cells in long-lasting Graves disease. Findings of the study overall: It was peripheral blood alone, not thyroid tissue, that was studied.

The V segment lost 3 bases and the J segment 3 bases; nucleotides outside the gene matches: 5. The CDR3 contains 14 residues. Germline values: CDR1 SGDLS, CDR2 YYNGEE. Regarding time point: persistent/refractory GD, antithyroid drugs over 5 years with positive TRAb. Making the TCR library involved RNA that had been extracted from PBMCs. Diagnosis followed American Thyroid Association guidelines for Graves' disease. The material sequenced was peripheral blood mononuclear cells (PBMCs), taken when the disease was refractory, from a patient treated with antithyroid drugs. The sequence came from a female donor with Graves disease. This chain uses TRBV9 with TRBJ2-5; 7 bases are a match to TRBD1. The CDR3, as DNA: TGTGCCAGCAGCGACCGGGACAGAGAAGAGACCCAGTACTTC. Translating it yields CASSDRDREETQYF.